These T cell receptor beta chains were read from a single sample in a study of control samples from healthy donors and cancer patients. This table comes from immunoSEQ multiplex PCR, and its TCRdb copy is limited to in-frame clones, with some not included. The data contain approximately 70,000 clones, about nine tenths of them singletons. What was sequenced was PBMCs. Receptors originate from a man between 60 and 75 years old with colorectal cancer. Both conserved end residues are part of each CDR3. Each record gives: V gene, CDR3 length, J gene, clone size, D gene, CDR3 protein, CDR3 DNA. D genes are given only for firm matches. Only part of the rows carry a size: once, few, many, or a class if the clone is expanded.

V: TRBV18
length: 13
J: TRBJ2-5
size: .
D: .
CDR3: CASSQGFQETQYF
DNA: TGTGCCAGCTCACAGGGCTTTCAAGAGACCCAGTACTTC

V: TRBV6-5
length: 14
J: TRBJ1-1
size: .
D: TRBD1
CDR3: CASSSRGLGTEAFF
DNA: TGTGCCAGCAGCTCCAGGGGGCTGGGAACTGAAGCTTTCTTT

V: TRBV30
length: 15
J: TRBJ2-5
size: .
D: .
CDR3: CAWGAGMTAGETQYF
DNA: TGTGCCTGGGGAGCAGGGATGACGGCGGGAGAGACCCAGTACTTC

V: TRBV6-2/TRBV6-3
length: 13
J: TRBJ1-4
size: few
D: .
CDR3: CASSYRDLGELFF
DNA: TGTGCCAGCAGTTATCGGGACCTGGGAGAACTGTTTTTT

V: TRBV5-4
length: 14
J: TRBJ1-6
size: .
D: .
CDR3: CASSLARRGSPLHF
DNA: TGTGCCAGCAGCTTGGCCAGGCGGGGTTCACCCCTCCACTTT

V: TRBV5-1
length: 18
J: TRBJ1-6
size: .
D: .
CDR3: CASSASGAAHSYNSPLHF
DNA: TGCGCCAGCAGCGCCTCAGGGGCCGCACACTCCTATAATTCACCCCTCCACTTT

V: TRBV21-1
length: 14
J: TRBJ2-1
size: .
D: .
CDR3: CASMGLAVNNEQFF
DNA: TGTGCCAGCATGGGACTAGCGGTCAACAATGAGCAGTTCTTC

V: TRBV7-9
length: 14
J: TRBJ2-7
size: few
D: .
CDR3: CASSLVASSYEQYF
DNA: TGTGCCAGCAGCTTAGTGGCTAGCTCCTACGAGCAGTACTTC

V: TRBV7-2
length: 16
J: TRBJ1-6
size: .
D: TRBD1
CDR3: CASSLAGTGTNSPLHF
DNA: TGTGCCAGCAGCTTAGCCGGGACAGGGACTAATTCACCCCTCCACTTT

V: TRBV6-5
length: 13
J: TRBJ1-6
size: .
D: .
CDR3: CASSFLGNSPLHF
DNA: TGTGCCAGCAGTTTTCTTGGGAATTCACCCCTCCACTTT

V: TRBV19
length: 16
J: TRBJ2-3
size: .
D: TRBD1
CDR3: CASSIGGTGAADTQYF
DNA: TGTGCCAGTAGTATAGGGGGGACAGGGGCCGCAGATACGCAGTATTTT

V: TRBV6-5
length: 14
J: TRBJ2-3
size: .
D: .
CDR3: CASSSGAGADTQYF
DNA: TGTGCCAGCAGTTCCGGGGCGGGCGCAGATACGCAGTATTTT

V: TRBV20-1
length: 13
J: TRBJ1-1
size: .
D: TRBD1
CDR3: CSASAQGQLRAFF
DNA: TGCAGTGCTAGTGCACAGGGGCAGTTGCGGGCTTTCTTT

V: TRBV7-2
length: 14
J: TRBJ2-5
size: .
D: TRBD1
CDR3: CASSPTGGGETQYF
DNA: TGTGCCAGCAGTCCTACAGGGGGCGGAGAGACCCAGTACTTC

V: TRBV11-3
length: 15
J: TRBJ1-1
size: .
D: TRBD1
CDR3: CASSYRQGRDTEAFF
DNA: TGTGCCAGCAGCTATAGACAGGGTAGGGACACTGAAGCTTTCTTT

V: TRBV5-4
length: 14
J: TRBJ2-5
size: .
D: .
CDR3: CASSLDLLQETQYF
DNA: TGTGCCAGCAGCTTGGACCTTCTACAAGAGACCCAGTACTTC

V: TRBV2
length: 10
J: TRBJ2-5
size: .
D: .
CDR3: CASASETQYF
DNA: TGTGCCAGCGCGAGCGAGACCCAGTACTTC

V: TRBV5-1
length: 15
J: TRBJ2-5
size: .
D: .
CDR3: CASSFVTGGGETQYF
DNA: TGCGCCAGCAGCTTCGTGACGGGGGGCGGGGAGACCCAGTACTTC

V: TRBV12-3/TRBV12-4
length: 13
J: TRBJ1-5
size: .
D: .
CDR3: CASSGQLNQPQHF
DNA: TGTGCCAGCTCAGGACAGCTCAATCAGCCCCAGCATTTT

V: TRBV6-5
length: 16
J: TRBJ1-1
size: .
D: TRBD1
CDR3: CASSYSRGRMNTEAFF
DNA: TGTGCCAGCAGTTACTCAAGGGGGCGGATGAACACTGAAGCTTTCTTT